The rows below give T cell receptor beta chains drawn from one sample of a study of blood T cell repertoires in COVID-19. The protocol was immunoSEQ multiplex PCR, while the TCRdb copy is restricted to in-frame clones and leaves out a portion. The data hold 270,000 or so clones, with 86% observed a single time. The sample comprised peripheral blood. Every receptor here comes from a woman aged 25-40 years with COVID-19, enrolled during active disease. Each CDR3 is given without its conserved first and last residue. A D gene is named only where the DNA matches it firmly. Size is omitted from some rows. Given values are once, few, many or a class for expanded clones.

TRBV5-6,.,.,TRBJ2-7,ASSSVFLIGEQY
TRBV28,.,.,TRBJ1-6,ASLQGRSPLH
TRBV5-1,.,TRBD1,TRBJ2-7,ASSSYRGENEQY
TRBV12-3/TRBV12-4,.,.,TRBJ1-5,ASSLQYNQPQH
TRBV14,.,.,TRBJ2-7,ASSPEQGTYEQY
TRBV19,.,.,TRBJ1-5,ASSSPQTQPYQPQH
TRBV2,.,TRBD2,TRBJ2-3,ASRHERGGTDTQY
TRBV15,.,TRBD1,TRBJ2-6,ATSRDEGQAGANVLT
TRBV28,.,.,TRBJ2-4,ASSLFSVNIQY
TRBV29-1,.,TRBD1,TRBJ2-5,SAAKYGTGGETQY
TRBV10-3,.,TRBD1,TRBJ1-6,AINQGANSPLH
TRBV11-2,.,.,TRBJ1-2,ASSPLGGEGHYGYT
TRBV13,.,TRBD1,TRBJ2-3,ASSPQGAASPDTQY
TRBV2,.,.,TRBJ2-5,ASSEEQGLLETQY
TRBV7-9,.,TRBD1,TRBJ1-6,ASSNRGSPLH
TRBV24-1,.,.,TRBJ2-2,ATSETLAGTGELF
TRBV5-1,.,TRBD1,TRBJ1-1,ASSGPTGVNTEAF
TRBV6-5,.,.,TRBJ1-3,ASIPPGPGNTIY
TRBV6-5,.,.,TRBJ1-2,ASSYVQGGSGGYT
TRBV28,.,.,TRBJ2-5,ASRTLRTQY
TRBV5-4,once,.,TRBJ2-5,ASSLALAPAETQY
TRBV7-8,few,.,TRBJ1-1,ASSLGVGAEAF
TRBV6-4,.,.,TRBJ1-2,ASSDSSRGYGYT
TRBV7-2,.,.,TRBJ2-5,ASSLVRTAKETQY
TRBV12-3/TRBV12-4,.,TRBD2,TRBJ2-2,AAGGANTGELF
TRBV5-4,few,TRBD2,TRBJ2-1,ASSFLLSGDYNEQF
TRBV15,.,TRBD1,TRBJ1-2,ATRTGGYGYT